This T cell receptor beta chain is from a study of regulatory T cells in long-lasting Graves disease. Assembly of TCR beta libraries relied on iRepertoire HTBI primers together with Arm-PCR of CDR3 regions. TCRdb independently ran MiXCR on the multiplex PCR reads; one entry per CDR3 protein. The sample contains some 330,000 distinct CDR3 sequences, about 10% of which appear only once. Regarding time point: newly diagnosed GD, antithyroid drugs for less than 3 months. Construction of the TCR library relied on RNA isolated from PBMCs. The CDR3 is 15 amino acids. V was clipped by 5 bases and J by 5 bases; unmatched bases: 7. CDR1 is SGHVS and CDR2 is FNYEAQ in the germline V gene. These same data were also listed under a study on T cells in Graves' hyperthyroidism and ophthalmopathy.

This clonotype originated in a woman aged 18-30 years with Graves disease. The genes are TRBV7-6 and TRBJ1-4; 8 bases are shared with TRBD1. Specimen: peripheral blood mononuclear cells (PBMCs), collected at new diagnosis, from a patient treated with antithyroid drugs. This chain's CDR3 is CASSPRTGWNEKLFF. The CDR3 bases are TGTGCCAGCAGCCCTCGGACAGGGTGGAATGAAAAACTGTTTTTT.